These 3 T cell receptor beta chains share one sample of origin, sequenced in a study of human T cells and chemical hapten exposure. Indicated time point: patch test 1, 2 weeks after DPC sensitization. Treatment of the sample: therapeutic diphenylcyclopropenone sensitization with weekly scalp DPC. TCRdb re-called the RACE reads with MiXCR, one entry per CDR3 protein. Of tens of thousands of distinct CDR3 sequences listed, roughly a tenth are singletons. Sample: whole blood, taken in connection with sensitization to the hapten diphenylcyclopropenone (DPC). The receptors stem from a man aged 40-49 years with alopecia areata. Some clones in this sample may be carry-over from other donors' samples.

There are a few counts of this clonotype. This sequence joins TRBV18 and TRBJ2-2, with TRBD1 identical over 10 bases. The trim removed 3 bases at V and 1 base at J, leaving 2 bases unmatched. Germline values: CDR1 KGHSH, CDR2 LQKENI. CDR3 size: 16 residues. The CDR3 DNA follows: TGTGCCAGCTCACCGCGGGACAGGGGGAACACCGGGGAGCTGTTTTTT. Amino acid sequence: CASSPRDRGNTGELFF.

The chain has TRBV6-5 and TRBJ2-6; D not resolved. V lost 6 bases, J lost 5 bases, and 14 bases lay in between. The length of the CDR3 is 15 residues. Germline V gives CDR1 MNHEY, CDR2 SVGAGI. This CDR3 is CASSSSRDRANVLTF. The CDR3 bases are TGTGCCAGCAGCAGCTCTAGGGATCGGGCCAACGTCCTGACTTTC.

This clonotype was observed at least ten times. This rearrangement joins TRBV5-1 to TRBJ2-3; D not certain. Trimming took 1 base from V and 0 from J, leaving 9 bases between them. This CDR3 has 15 residues. Germline V gene sequence: CDR1 SGHRS, CDR2 YFSETQ. CDR3 coding DNA: TGCGCCAGCAGCTTGTCTTCGCCTAGCACAGATACGCAGTATTTT. This codes for CASSLSSPSTDTQYF.